Shown below are 24 T cell receptor beta chains from a single sample sequenced in a study of blood T cell repertoires in COVID-19. TCRdb's table, derived via immunoSEQ multiplex PCR, lists solely in-frame clones and lacks some. The profile covers 350,000 to 400,000 clones, with around nine tenths appearing a single time and 1.5% to 2% taken by the ten largest. Sequences were obtained from PBMCs or T cells enriched from blood (not recorded which). These TCRs come from a woman aged 25 to 45 who had recovered from COVID-19.

The chain has TRBV28 and TRBJ1-4, with a possible D match to TRBD1 (5 bases). The germline V gene has CDR1 MDHEN and CDR2 SYDVKM. Trimming stripped 8 bases from V and 0 bases from J, with 16 bases between. The CDR3 sequence is 16 residues long. Here the CDR3 DNA reads TGTGCCAGCCTAGACAGTTCGTATGCAACTAATGAAAAACTGTTTTTT. Protein: CASLDSSYATNEKLFF.

This chain joins TRBV7-2 and TRBJ2-7; 7 nucleotides match TRBD2. The V gene's germline CDR1 is SGHTA and CDR2 FQGNSA. The CDR3 loop spans 15 amino acids. The trim removed 6 bases at V and 0 bases at J, leaving 8 bases unmatched. CDR3 amino acids: CASRRRAGVSYEQYF. The CDR3 DNA follows: TGTGCCAGCAGACGTAGGGCGGGAGTCTCCTACGAGCAGTACTTC.

V usage is TRBV7-8 and J usage is TRBJ2-1; 9 bases match TRBD2. The germline CDR1 and CDR2 sequences are SGHVS and FQNEAQ. The CDR3 consists of 16 residues. The ends lost 5 bases at V and 8 bases at J; junction bases unmatched: 13. The CDR3 sequence: CASSPGTSLEGDEQFF. CDR3 nucleotide sequence: TGTGCCAGCAGCCCGGGGACTAGCCTGGAGGGCGATGAGCAGTTCTTC.

Notes on this clone: Germline and junction disagree at one end, which may indicate a read error. V usage is TRBV7-2 and J usage is TRBJ2-7; D is possibly TRBD2 (5 bases). This CDR3 has 13 amino acids. Germline lookup yields CDR1 SGHTA and CDR2 FQGNSA. In DNA, the CDR3 is TGTGCCAGCAGCTTAGAACCCATGTTCCCAGCGGACTTC. This sequence encodes CASSLEPMFPADF.

The chain carries TRBV7-2 and TRBJ2-5; TRBD2 matches at 8 bases. The CDR3 extends over 16 amino acids. CDR1 and CDR2 (germline): SGHTA, FQGNSA. V lost 2 bases, J lost 9 bases, and 14 bases stayed unmatched. In DNA, the CDR3 is TGTGCCAGCAGCTTAACGATTTCTGGGCGGGGGGCCGCCCAGTACTTC. This translates into CASSLTISGRGAAQYF.

This clone appeared once. The rearrangement uses TRBV4-1 and TRBJ1-6; a possible D gene is TRBD1 (5 bases). Trimming cost V 3 bases and J 3 bases, with 12 bases left between them. The V gene's germline CDR1 is MGHRA and CDR2 YSYEKL. This CDR3 has 16 residues. The CDR3 loop is CASSHERGNYNSPLHF. The CDR3 nucleotides read TGCGCCAGCAGCCATGAAAGGGGCAACTATAATTCACCCCTCCACTTT.

The chain couples TRBV5-6 to TRBJ1-3; maybe TRBD1 (5 bases). V was pared by 0 bases and J by 0 bases, with 13 bases between. The CDR3 consists of 17 residues. Germline V gene lookup returns CDR1 SGHDT and CDR2 YYEEEE. CDR3 in DNA: TGTGCCAGCAGCTTGGGAATTCAGGGATTCTCTGGAAACACCATATATTTT. It codes for CASSLGIQGFSGNTIYF.

J is TRBJ1-3 and V is TRBV18, with a weak D call TRBD1 (5 bases). V lost 0 bases to trimming and J lost 4 bases, with 16 bases between them. Germline lookup yields CDR1 KGHSH and CDR2 LQKENI. The CDR3 has 17 amino acids. CDR3 protein: CASSPPVGSGQGNTIYF. In nucleotides, the CDR3 is TGTGCCAGCTCACCACCGGTGGGGTCAGGGCAAGGAAACACCATATATTTT.

The genes are TRBV28 and TRBJ2-5, with no clear D. This CDR3 spans 14 amino acids. The ends were cut back, 5 bases at V and 2 bases at J, with 12 bases in the middle. Germline CDR1 MDHEN, CDR2 SYDVKM. The DNA for the CDR3 is TGTGCCAGCAGTGTCCTAACGGGTCAAGAGACCCAGTACTTC. It is translated as CASSVLTGQETQYF.

The rearrangement links TRBV7-9 to TRBJ2-7; D gene uncertain. The germline V gene encodes CDR1 SEHNR and CDR2 FQNEAQ (reference sequence). This CDR3 comprises 11 residues. Trimming stripped 8 bases from V and 5 bases from J, with 10 bases between. In nucleotides, the CDR3 is TGTGCCAGCTCTCGCGTCGACGAGCAGTACTTC. This gives the protein CASSRVDEQYF. Drawing the rest from reference TRBV7-9 and TRBJ2-7, the complete variable domain is DTGVSQNPRHKITKRGQNVTFRCDPISEHNRLYWYRQTLGQGPEFLTYFQNEAQLEKSRLLSDRFSAERPKGSFSTLEIQRTEQGDSAMYLCASSRVDEQYFGPGTRLTVT.

This rearrangement joins TRBV29-1 to TRBJ1-6; 8 bases are a match to TRBD1. Germline V gene sequence: CDR1 SQVTM, CDR2 ANQGSEA. After removal of 5 bases from V and 9 bases from J, the junction contained 9 bases not matched to a gene. The CDR3 has 14 amino acids. CDR3 loop: CSVRQGISGSPLHF. DNA of the CDR3: TGCAGCGTTAGACAGGGGATAAGTGGTTCACCCCTCCACTTT.

The rearrangement joins TRBV6-1 to TRBJ1-1, with 12 nucleotides matching TRBD1. CDR1 is MNHNS and CDR2 is SASEGT in the germline V gene. CDR3 length: 15 amino acids. The junction had 6 bases not matched to a gene; V was cut back by 3 bases and J by 7 bases. This CDR3 is CASSEYGTGGFEAFF. In DNA form, the CDR3 reads TGTGCCAGCAGTGAGTACGGGACAGGGGGCTTTGAAGCTTTCTTT.

V usage is TRBV15 and J usage is TRBJ1-1; D is uncertain. Trimming cost V 0 bases and J 4 bases, with 15 bases left between them. Germline assignment: CDR1 LNHNV and CDR2 YYDKDF (reference sequence). The CDR3 length is 16 residues. The CDR3 coding sequence is TGTGCCACCAGCAGAGATCGTTGGCTTGAGGGCACTGAAGCTTTCTTT. This encodes CATSRDRWLEGTEAFF. The whole variable domain, remainder taken from reference TRBV15 and TRBJ1-1, is DAMVIQNPRYQVTQFGKPVTLSCSQTLNHNVMYWYQQKSSQAPKLLFHYYDKDFNNEADTPDNFQSRRPNTSFCFLDIRSPGLGDTAMYLCATSRDRWLEGTEAFFGQGTRLTVV.

The chain uses TRBV12-5 and TRBJ2-3; TRBD2 agrees at 7 bases. The germline gives CDR1 LGHNT, CDR2 FRNRAP. Trimming at V came to 6 bases and at J to 2 bases, leaving 8 bases not matched to a gene. The CDR3 length is 15 residues. CDR3 amino acids: CASGSGEGYTDTQYF. DNA of the CDR3: TGTGCTAGTGGATCGGGGGAGGGGTACACAGATACGCAGTATTTT.

The CDR3 region has the DNA TGTGCCAGTAGTATGGGTGACAGCTACCCATATGGCTACACCTTC. Amino acid sequence: CASSMGDSYPYGYTF. The chain uses TRBV19 and TRBJ1-2; D might be TRBD1 (5 bases). This CDR3 region has 15 residues. Germline CDR1 is LNHDA and CDR2 is SQIVND (reference sequence). V lost 3 bases and J 5 bases, leaving 16 bases between the germline ends.

In its sample, this clone was seen once. CDR3 bases: TGTGCCTGGAATTCGCTCGAGGGCAGGGAGACCCAGTACTTC. Translated, it gives CAWNSLEGRETQYF. The genes are TRBV30 and TRBJ2-5, with D perhaps matching TRBD2 (5 bases). V was trimmed by 4 bases and J by 5 bases, leaving 17 bases between them. The germline gives CDR1 GTSNPN, CDR2 SVGIG (reference sequence). The CDR3 is made up of 14 amino acids.

CDR3 residues: CASSRGTSGNIPYEQYF. CDR3 nucleotide sequence: TGTGCCAGCTCACGGGGGACTAGCGGGAATATACCCTACGAGCAGTACTTC. J is TRBJ2-7 and V is TRBV18, with 13 bases fitting TRBD2. The CDR3 runs to 17 residues. The V and J ends lost 4 bases and 2 bases, in that order; junction bases with no gene match: 8. Germline assignment: CDR1 KGHSH and CDR2 LQKENI. Filled out from reference TRBV18 and TRBJ2-7, the complete variable domain reads NAGVMQNPRHLVRRRGQEARLRCSPMKGHSHVYWYRQLPEEGLKFMVYLQKENIIDESGMPKERFSAEFPKEGPSILRIQQVVRGDSAAYFCASSRGTSGNIPYEQYFGPGTRLTVT.

This chain links TRBV10-3 with TRBJ1-4; 8 nucleotides align to TRBD1. CDR1 ENHRY and CDR2 SYGVKD come from the germline V gene. V was clipped by 5 bases and J by 8 bases; unmatched bases: 1. CDR3 size: 12 residues. CDR3 residues: CAISTGGEKLFF. The CDR3 region has the DNA TGTGCCATCAGTACAGGGGGGGAAAAACTGTTTTTT.

The chain recombines TRBV11-2 with TRBJ1-5; a possible D gene is TRBD1 (6 bases). The CDR3 loop spans 15 amino acids. Germline values: CDR1 SGHAT, CDR2 FQNNGV. V lost 6 bases and J 1 base, leaving 13 bases between the germline ends. The CDR3 nucleotides are TGTGCCAGCAGTCGGGGGGGCGGAAGCAATCAGCCCCAGCATTTT. It encodes CASSRGGGSNQPQHF. The variable domain in full, completed from reference TRBV11-2 and TRBJ1-5, reads EAGVAQSPRYKIIEKRQSVAFWCNPISGHATLYWYQQILGQGPKLLIQFQNNGVVDDSQLPKDRFSAERLKGVDSTLKIQPAKLEDSAVYLCASSRGGGSNQPQHFGDGTRLSIL.

This chain links TRBV5-6 with TRBJ1-2, with 9 bases fitting TRBD1. The CDR3 consists of 17 residues. Germline V CDR1 and CDR2: SGHDT, YYEEEE. V dropped 5 bases and J dropped 0; count of bases not matched to a gene: 11. DNA of the CDR3: TGTGCCAGCAGACAGACAGGGGGGCCGTGGCCTAACTATGGCTACACCTTC. Its translation: CASRQTGGPWPNYGYTF.

CDR3 residues: CASSSGTPSSYNEQFF. The CDR3 nucleotides read TGTGCCAGCAGCTCCGGGACACCTAGCTCCTACAATGAGCAGTTCTTC. This chain uses TRBV7-2 with TRBJ2-1, with D maybe TRBD1 (6 bases). There are 16 residues in the CDR3. From germline, CDR1 is SGHTA and CDR2 FQGNSA. Trimming left V 4 bases short and J 0 bases short, with 13 bases between.

This clone was picked up one time. The chain links TRBV12-5 to TRBJ1-3; D gene unclear. V was pared by 2 bases and J by 2 bases, with 4 bases between. Germline loops: CDR1 LGHNT, CDR2 FRNRAP. CDR3 length: 13 amino acids. The CDR3, as DNA: TGTGCTAGTGGTTTGACTGCTGGAAACACCATATATTTT. Translation gives CASGLTAGNTIYF.

This clone was counted once. The gene calls are TRBV7-2 and TRBJ1-4, with D perhaps matching TRBD1 (6 bases). Germline V gives CDR1 SGHTA, CDR2 FQGNSA. The CDR3 covers 15 residues. Trimming took 3 bases from V and 5 from J, leaving 13 bases between them. In DNA, the CDR3 is TGTGCCAGCAGCTTCTCCGGACAGACCAATGAAAAACTGTTTTTT. Protein sequence: CASSFSGQTNEKLFF.

Notes on this clone: This specimen includes other DNA sequences encoding the same CDR3. This chain joins TRBV7-3 and TRBJ1-1; 8 bases line up with TRBD1. Trimming cost V 4 bases and J 1 base; bases outside gene matches: 2. The CDR3 spans 14 residues. CDR1 SGHTA and CDR2 FQGTGA come from the germline V gene. CDR3 in DNA: TGTGCCAGCAGCTCCCAGGGGGCGAACACTGAAGCTTTCTTT. It yields the protein CASSSQGANTEAFF.